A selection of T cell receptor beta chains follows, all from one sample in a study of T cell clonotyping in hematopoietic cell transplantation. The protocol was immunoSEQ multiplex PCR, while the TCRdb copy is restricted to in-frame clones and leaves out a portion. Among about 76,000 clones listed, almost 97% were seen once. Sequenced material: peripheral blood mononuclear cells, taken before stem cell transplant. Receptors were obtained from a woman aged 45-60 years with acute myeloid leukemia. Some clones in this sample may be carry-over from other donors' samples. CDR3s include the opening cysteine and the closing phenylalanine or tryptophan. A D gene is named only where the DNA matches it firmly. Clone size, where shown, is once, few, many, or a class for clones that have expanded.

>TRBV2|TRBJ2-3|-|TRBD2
TGTGCCAGCAAGGGACTAGCGGGCAGCACAGATACGCAGTATTTT
CASKGLAGSTDTQYF
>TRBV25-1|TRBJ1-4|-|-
TGTGCCAGCAGTGAACACGGGGCTGCAACTAATGAAAAACTGTTTTTT
CASSEHGAATNEKLFF
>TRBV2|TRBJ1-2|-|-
TGTGCCAGCAGTGAAGCAAAGGGGGAAGATGGCTACACCTTC
CASSEAKGEDGYTF
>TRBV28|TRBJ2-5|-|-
TGTGCCAGCAGTTCCTCACCCCTTACAGGCGCGGAAGAGACCCAGTACTTC
CASSSSPLTGAEETQYF
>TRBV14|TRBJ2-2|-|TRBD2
TGTGCCAGCAGGTTGACTAGCGGGCTGAACACCGGGGAGCTGTTTTTT
CASRLTSGLNTGELFF
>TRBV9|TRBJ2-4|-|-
TGTGCCAGCAGCTCCCGTGGGGGCGAAAACATTCAGTACTTC
CASSSRGGENIQYF
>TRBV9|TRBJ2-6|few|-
TGTGCCAGCAGCGTCCCTGTAGGGGCCAACGTCCTGACTTTC
CASSVPVGANVLTF
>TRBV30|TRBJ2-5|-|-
TGTGCCTGGAGTGTCCTAGCTGTCGGACAGACCCAGTACTTC
CAWSVLAVGQTQYF
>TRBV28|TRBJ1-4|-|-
TGTGCCAGCAGTCCCGGAGGGTTGGGTGGTGAAAAACTGTTTTTT
CASSPGGLGGEKLFF
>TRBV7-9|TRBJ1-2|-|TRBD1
TGTGCCAGCAGCCCCAGGACAGGGCAAAACTATGGCTACACCTTC
CASSPRTGQNYGYTF